This paragraph covers one T cell receptor (beta chain) sequence. No antigen is known for it. Sequencing used immunoSEQ multiplex PCR; TCRdb keeps in-frame clones, though not all of them. The table includes more than 95,000 clones, approximately 94% detected once. This entry comes from a study of OX40 agonist ivuxolimab in advanced cancers. Whole-study results and caveats: In CD8+ T cells, expanded clones were on average more numerous than in CD4+.

Germline loops: CDR1 LNHDA, CDR2 SQIVND (reference sequence). The CDR3 has 14 amino acids. The trim removed 10 bases at V and 4 bases at J, leaving 6 bases unmatched. The receptor comes from an adult with an advanced solid tumor such as melanoma, head and neck, liver or kidney cancer. The sample consisted of CD4+ or CD8+ T cells sorted from blood, taken in a trial of the OX40 agonist ivuxolimab. This chain connects TRBV19 to TRBJ2-2, with 10 bases aligning to TRBD1. The DNA of the CDR3 is TGTGCCACCTGGGACAGGGGTTTCACCGGGGAGCTGTTTTTT. This encodes CATWDRGFTGELFF.